This T cell receptor beta chain was retrieved from a study of blood T cell repertoires in COVID-19. Across the study: T cells, B-cell-depleted T cells, or PBMCs supplied cDNA or gDNA.

As handled by the study authors: Amplification of reference gene primers provided the estimated nucleated cell counts. Clones were read by immunoSEQ multiplex PCR, and TCRdb kept only the in-frame ones, dropping some. V and J calls plus clone size are reproduced from that table; the DNA served to infer D and trimming. Here the sample spans more than 95,000 clones, around 89% being singletons. The TCR comes from a man aged 50-59 years with acute or convalescent COVID-19. The sample was peripheral blood.

CDR3 nucleotide sequence: TGTGCCAGCAGTTACTCTCTCCAGGCAGGGGTCGGCGAGCAGTACTTC. This translates into CASSYSLQAGVGEQYF. This chain links TRBV6-2 or TRBV6-3 with TRBJ2-7; D may be TRBD1 (6 bases). The CDR3 is made up of 16 amino acids. The V end lost 0 bases, the J end lost 6 bases, and 18 bases lay between the germline ends. In germline, CDR1 is MNHEY, CDR2 SVGEGT.